A selection of T cell receptor beta chains follows, all from one sample in a study of T cells in Graves' hyperthyroidism and ophthalmopathy. One entry per CDR3 protein results from TCRdb running MiXCR on the multiplex PCR reads. The repertoire holds over 150,000 distinct CDR3 sequences, with roughly a sixth as singletons. The material sequenced was blood. The receptors originated from a woman between 45 and 60 years old with Graves' hyperthyroidism. Both conserved end residues are trimmed from each CDR3. The order of the fields is clone size, V gene, D gene, J gene, CDR3 protein. The D gene is left open where the match is weak. Clone size is stated in some rows and not others, as once, few, many or a class when expanded.

size: many; V: TRBV6-1; D: -; J: TRBJ2-1; CDR3: ASTDGPEYNEQF
size: -; V: TRBV2; D: -; J: TRBJ2-3; CDR3: ASSEQGTMSTDTQY
size: -; V: TRBV20-1; D: -; J: TRBJ1-2; CDR3: SAALRRANYGYT
size: few; V: TRBV29-1; D: -; J: TRBJ1-2; CDR3: SGDLVGKWDYGYT
size: many; V: TRBV7-9; D: -; J: TRBJ1-2; CDR3: ASSPPGDYGYT
size: many; V: TRBV27; D: -; J: TRBJ2-1; CDR3: ASTSSPYNEQF
size: -; V: TRBV28; D: TRBD1; J: TRBJ1-1; CDR3: ASSSPGGVRTEAF
size: -; V: TRBV6-8; D: -; J: TRBJ2-3; CDR3: ASKGGTDTQY
size: many; V: TRBV7-9; D: -; J: TRBJ2-7; CDR3: ATHPQENYEQY
size: -; V: TRBV20-1; D: TRBD1; J: TRBJ1-5; CDR3: SAPDRGPLANGPQH
size: few; V: TRBV6-2/TRBV6-3; D: TRBD2; J: TRBJ2-1; CDR3: ASSSTRTSGSFNEQF
size: -; V: TRBV5-1; D: -; J: TRBJ2-5; CDR3: ASSLSAGNSQETQY
size: many; V: TRBV3-1; D: TRBD2; J: TRBJ2-7; CDR3: ASSLPPGASGKYEQY
size: few; V: TRBV27; D: TRBD2; J: TRBJ2-3; CDR3: ASSSGLAGVRDTQY
size: -; V: TRBV5-4; D: TRBD2; J: TRBJ2-7; CDR3: ASSLLGLAGAYEQY
size: -; V: TRBV4-1; D: TRBD1; J: TRBJ2-2; CDR3: ASSFPPPGQGWTGELF
size: many; V: TRBV7-4; D: TRBD2; J: TRBJ2-7; CDR3: ASSSGGLAGIYEQY
size: many; V: TRBV3-1; D: TRBD1; J: TRBJ2-4; CDR3: ASSPGTGVDIQY
size: many; V: TRBV10-3; D: TRBD1; J: TRBJ2-5; CDR3: AISAPAGQGRETQY
size: -; V: TRBV6-2/TRBV6-3; D: -; J: TRBJ2-1; CDR3: ASSTADNYNEQF
size: many; V: TRBV29-1; D: TRBD1; J: TRBJ1-1; CDR3: SVVGTGLTEAF
size: many; V: TRBV11-3; D: TRBD1; J: TRBJ1-4; CDR3: ASSLPRPGQREEKLF